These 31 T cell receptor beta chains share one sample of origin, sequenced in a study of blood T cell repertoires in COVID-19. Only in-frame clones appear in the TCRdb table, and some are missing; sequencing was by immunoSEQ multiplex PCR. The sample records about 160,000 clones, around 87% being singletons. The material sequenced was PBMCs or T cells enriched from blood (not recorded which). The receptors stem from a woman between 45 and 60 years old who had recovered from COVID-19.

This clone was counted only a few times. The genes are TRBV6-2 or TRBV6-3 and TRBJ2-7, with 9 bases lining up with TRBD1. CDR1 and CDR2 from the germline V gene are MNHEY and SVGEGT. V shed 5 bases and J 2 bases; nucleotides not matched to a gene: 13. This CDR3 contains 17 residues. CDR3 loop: CASSKLSGTGSPYEQYF. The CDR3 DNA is TGTGCCAGCAGTAAGCTTTCCGGGACAGGGTCCCCCTACGAGCAGTACTTC.

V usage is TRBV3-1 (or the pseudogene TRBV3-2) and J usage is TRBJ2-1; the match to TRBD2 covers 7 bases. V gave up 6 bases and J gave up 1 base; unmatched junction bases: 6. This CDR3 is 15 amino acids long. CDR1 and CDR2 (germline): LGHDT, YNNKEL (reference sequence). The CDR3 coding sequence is TGTGCCAGCAGTTCCCCGGGGGGTTCCTACAATGAGCAGTTCTTC. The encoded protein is CASSSPGGSYNEQFF.

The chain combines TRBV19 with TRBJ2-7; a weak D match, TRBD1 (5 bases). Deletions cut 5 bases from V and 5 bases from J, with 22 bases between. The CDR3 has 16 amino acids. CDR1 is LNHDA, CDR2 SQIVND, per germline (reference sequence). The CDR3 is CASSPRTGLGRDEQYF. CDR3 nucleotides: TGTGCCAGTAGTCCACGAACAGGTTTGGGCCGGGACGAGCAGTACTTC.

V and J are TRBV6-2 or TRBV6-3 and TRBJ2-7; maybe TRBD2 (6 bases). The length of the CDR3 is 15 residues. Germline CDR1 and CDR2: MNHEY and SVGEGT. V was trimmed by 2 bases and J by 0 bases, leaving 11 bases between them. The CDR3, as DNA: TGTGCCAGCAGTTACGGGGCGGGGAGCTCCTACGAGCAGTACTTC. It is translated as CASSYGAGSSYEQYF.

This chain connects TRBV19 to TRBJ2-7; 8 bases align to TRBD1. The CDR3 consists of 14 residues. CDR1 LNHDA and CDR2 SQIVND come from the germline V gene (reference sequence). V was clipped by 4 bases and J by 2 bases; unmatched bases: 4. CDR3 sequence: CASSKTGVPYEQYF. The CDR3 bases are TGTGCCAGTAGTAAGACAGGGGTGCCCTACGAGCAGTACTTC.

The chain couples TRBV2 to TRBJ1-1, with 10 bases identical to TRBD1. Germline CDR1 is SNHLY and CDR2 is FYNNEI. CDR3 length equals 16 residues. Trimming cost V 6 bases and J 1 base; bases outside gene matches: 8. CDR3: CASRRKGTGENTEAFF. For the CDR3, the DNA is TGTGCCAGCAGACGCAAGGGGACAGGGGAGAACACTGAAGCTTTCTTT.

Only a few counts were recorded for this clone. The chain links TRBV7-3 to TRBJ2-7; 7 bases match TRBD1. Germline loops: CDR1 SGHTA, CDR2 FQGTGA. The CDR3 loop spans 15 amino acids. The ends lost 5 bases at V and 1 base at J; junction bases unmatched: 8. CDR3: CASSLYPGQSYEQYF. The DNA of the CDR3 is TGTGCCAGCAGCCTCTACCCGGGACAGTCCTACGAGCAGTACTTC.

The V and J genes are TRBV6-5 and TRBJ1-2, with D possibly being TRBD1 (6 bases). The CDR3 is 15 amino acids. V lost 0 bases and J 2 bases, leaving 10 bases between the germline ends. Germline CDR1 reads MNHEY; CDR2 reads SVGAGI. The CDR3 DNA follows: TGTGCCAGCAGTTACTCGGCAGGGGCGAACTATGGCTACACCTTC. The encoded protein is CASSYSAGANYGYTF.

CDR3 bases: TGTGCCAGCAGCCAAGATGCCCGGCGGGGCTACGAGCAGTACTTC. Translating it yields CASSQDARRGYEQYF. This chain uses TRBV3-1 (or the pseudogene TRBV3-2) with TRBJ2-7, with a possible D match to TRBD2 (6 bases). From germline, CDR1 is LGHDT and CDR2 YNNKEL (reference sequence). The CDR3 is 15 residues long. Trimming took 0 bases from V and 3 from J, leaving 12 bases between them.

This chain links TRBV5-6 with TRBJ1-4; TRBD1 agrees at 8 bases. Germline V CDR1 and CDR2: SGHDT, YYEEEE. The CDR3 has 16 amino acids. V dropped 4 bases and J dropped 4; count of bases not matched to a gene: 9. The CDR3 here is CASSRGQASLNEKLFF. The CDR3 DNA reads TGTGCCAGCAGCAGGGGACAGGCAAGCCTTAATGAAAAACTGTTTTTT.

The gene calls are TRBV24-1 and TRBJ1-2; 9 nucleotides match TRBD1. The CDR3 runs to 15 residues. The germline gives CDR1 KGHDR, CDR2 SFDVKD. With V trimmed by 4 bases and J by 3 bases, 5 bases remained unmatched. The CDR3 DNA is TGTGCCACCAGTGAAAGACAGGGGGGATACTATGGCTACACCTTC. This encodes CATSERQGGYYGYTF.

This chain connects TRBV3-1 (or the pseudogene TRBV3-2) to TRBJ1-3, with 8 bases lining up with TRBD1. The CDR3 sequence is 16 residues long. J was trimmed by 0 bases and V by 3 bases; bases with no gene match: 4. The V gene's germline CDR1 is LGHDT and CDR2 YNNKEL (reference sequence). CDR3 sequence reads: CASSHRTGSSGNTIYF. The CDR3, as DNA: TGTGCCAGCAGCCACCGGACAGGGAGCTCTGGAAACACCATATATTTT.

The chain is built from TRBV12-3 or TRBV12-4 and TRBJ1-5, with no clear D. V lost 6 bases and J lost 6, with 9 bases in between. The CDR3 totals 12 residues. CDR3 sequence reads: CASSLQVQPQHF. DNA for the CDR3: TGTGCCAGCAGCCTCCAGGTTCAGCCCCAGCATTTT.

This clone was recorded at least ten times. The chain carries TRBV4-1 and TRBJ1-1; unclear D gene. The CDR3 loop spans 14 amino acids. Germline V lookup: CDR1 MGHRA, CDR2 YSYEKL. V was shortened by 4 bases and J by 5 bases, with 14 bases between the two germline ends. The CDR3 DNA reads TGCGCCAGCAGCCCTGGAGGGATTTGGACTGAAGCTTTCTTT. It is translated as CASSPGGIWTEAFF.

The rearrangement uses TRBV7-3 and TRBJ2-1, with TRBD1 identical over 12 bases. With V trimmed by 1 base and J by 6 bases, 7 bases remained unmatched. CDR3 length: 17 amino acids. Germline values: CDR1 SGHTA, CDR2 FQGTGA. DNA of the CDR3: TGTGCCAGCAGCTTAAGGGCAGGGACAGGGGGCGGCAATGAGCAGTTCTTC. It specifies CASSLRAGTGGGNEQFF.

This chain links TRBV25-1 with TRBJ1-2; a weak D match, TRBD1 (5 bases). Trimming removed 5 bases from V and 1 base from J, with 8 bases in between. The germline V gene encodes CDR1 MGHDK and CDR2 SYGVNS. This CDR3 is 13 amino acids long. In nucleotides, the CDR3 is TGTGCCAGCAGTAAGGGACTTAACTATGGCTACACCTTC. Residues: CASSKGLNYGYTF.

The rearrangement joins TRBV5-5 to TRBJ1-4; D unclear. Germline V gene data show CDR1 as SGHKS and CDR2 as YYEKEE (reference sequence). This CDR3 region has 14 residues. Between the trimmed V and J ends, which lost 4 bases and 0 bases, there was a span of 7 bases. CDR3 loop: CASSRESTNEKLFF. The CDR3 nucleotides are TGTGCCAGCAGCCGGGAGTCAACTAATGAAAAACTGTTTTTT.

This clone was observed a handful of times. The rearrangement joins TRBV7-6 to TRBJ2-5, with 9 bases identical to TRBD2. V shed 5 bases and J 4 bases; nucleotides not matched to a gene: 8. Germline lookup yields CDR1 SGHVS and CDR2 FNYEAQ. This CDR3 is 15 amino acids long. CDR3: CASSPSGLAPETQYF. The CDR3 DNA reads TGTGCCAGCAGCCCGTCGGGACTAGCCCCAGAGACCCAGTACTTC. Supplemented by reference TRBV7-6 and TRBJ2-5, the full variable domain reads GAGVSQSPRYKVTKRGQDVALRCDPISGHVSLYWYRQALGQGPEFLTYFNYEAQQDKSGLPNDRFSAERPEGSISTLTIQRTEQRDSAMYRCASSPSGLAPETQYFGPGTRLLVL.

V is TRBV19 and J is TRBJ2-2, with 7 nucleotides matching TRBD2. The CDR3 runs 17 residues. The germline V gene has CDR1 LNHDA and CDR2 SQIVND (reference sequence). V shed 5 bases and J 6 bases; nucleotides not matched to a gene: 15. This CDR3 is CASSWSSGGPVPGELFF. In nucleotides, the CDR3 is TGTGCCAGTAGTTGGTCGTCGGGGGGTCCGGTTCCCGGGGAGCTGTTTTTT.

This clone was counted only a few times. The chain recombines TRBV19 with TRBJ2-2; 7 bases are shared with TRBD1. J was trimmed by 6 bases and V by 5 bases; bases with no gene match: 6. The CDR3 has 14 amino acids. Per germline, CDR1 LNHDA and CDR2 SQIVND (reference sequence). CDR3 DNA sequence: TGTGCCAGTAGTGCCAGACAGGGTCCCGGGGAGCTGTTTTTT. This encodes CASSARQGPGELFF. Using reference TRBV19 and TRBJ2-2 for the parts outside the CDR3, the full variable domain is DGGITQSPKYLFRKEGQNVTLSCEQNLNHDAMYWYRQDPGQGLRLIYYSQIVNDFQKGDIAEGYSVSREKKESFPLTVTSAQKNPTAFYLCASSARQGPGELFFGEGSRLTVL.

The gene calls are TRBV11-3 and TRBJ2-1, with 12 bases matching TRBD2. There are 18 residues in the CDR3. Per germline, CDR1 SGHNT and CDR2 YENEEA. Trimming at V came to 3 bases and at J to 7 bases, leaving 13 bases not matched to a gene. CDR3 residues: CASSFLTGTSGSYNEQFF. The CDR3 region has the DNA TGTGCCAGCAGCTTCCTAACAGGGACTAGCGGGTCTTATAATGAGCAGTTCTTC.

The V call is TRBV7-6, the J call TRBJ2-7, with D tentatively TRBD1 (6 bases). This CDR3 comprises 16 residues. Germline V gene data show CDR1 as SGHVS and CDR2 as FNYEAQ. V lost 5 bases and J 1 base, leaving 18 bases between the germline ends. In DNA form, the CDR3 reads TGTGCCAGCAGCACCCGAGCCGGGACAACGTCCTACGAGCAGTACTTC. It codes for CASSTRAGTTSYEQYF.

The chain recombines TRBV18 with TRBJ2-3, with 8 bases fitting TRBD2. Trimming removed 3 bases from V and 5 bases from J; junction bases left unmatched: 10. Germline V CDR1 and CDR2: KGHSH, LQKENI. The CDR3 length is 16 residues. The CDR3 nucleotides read TGTGCCAGCTCACCCCGGCCCGGGGGGGCGGGAGATACGCAGTATTTT. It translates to CASSPRPGGAGDTQYF. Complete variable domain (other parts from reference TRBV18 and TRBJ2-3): NAGVMQNPRHLVRRRGQEARLRCSPMKGHSHVYWYRQLPEEGLKFMVYLQKENIIDESGMPKERFSAEFPKEGPSILRIQQVVRGDSAAYFCASSPRPGGAGDTQYFGPGTRLTVL.

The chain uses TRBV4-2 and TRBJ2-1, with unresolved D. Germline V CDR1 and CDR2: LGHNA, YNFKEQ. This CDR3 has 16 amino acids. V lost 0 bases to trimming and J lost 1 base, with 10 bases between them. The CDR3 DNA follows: TGTGCCAGCAGCCAAGAAGAGGCGGATTCCTACAATGAGCAGTTCTTC. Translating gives CASSQEEADSYNEQFF.

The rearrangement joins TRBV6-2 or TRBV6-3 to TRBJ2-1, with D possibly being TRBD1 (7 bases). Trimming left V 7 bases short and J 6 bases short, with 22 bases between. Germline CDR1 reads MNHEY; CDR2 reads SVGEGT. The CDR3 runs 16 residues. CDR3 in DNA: TGTGCCAGCAACCCGCAGGGGGGCTCCCCCCCCAATGAGCAGTTCTTC. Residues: CASNPQGGSPPNEQFF.

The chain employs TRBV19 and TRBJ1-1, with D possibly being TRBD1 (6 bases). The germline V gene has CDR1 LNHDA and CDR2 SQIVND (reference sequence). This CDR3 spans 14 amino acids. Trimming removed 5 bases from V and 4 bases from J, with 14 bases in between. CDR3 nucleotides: TGTGCCAGTAGTCCAGGGGAGGGAGTCACTGAAGCTTTCTTT. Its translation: CASSPGEGVTEAFF.

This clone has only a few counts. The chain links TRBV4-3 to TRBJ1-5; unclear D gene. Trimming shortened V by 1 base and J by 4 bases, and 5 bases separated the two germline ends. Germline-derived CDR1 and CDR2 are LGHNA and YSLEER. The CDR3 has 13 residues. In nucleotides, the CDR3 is TGCGCCAGCAGCCAAGCGTTTAATCAGCCCCAGCATTTT. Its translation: CASSQAFNQPQHF.

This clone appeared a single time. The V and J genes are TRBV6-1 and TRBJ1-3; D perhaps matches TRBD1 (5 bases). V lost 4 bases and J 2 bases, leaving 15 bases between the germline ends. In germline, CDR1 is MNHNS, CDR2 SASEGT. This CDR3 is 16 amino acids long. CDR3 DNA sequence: TGTGCCAGCAGTGCGTCCGACAGCCCCCCTGGAAACACCATATATTTT. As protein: CASSASDSPPGNTIYF.

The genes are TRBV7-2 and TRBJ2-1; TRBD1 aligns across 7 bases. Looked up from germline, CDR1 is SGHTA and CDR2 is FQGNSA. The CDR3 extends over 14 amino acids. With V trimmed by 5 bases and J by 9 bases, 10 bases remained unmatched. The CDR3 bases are TGTGCCAGCAGCCTGAACAGGGGAAGGGGTGAGCAGTTCTTC. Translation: CASSLNRGRGEQFF.

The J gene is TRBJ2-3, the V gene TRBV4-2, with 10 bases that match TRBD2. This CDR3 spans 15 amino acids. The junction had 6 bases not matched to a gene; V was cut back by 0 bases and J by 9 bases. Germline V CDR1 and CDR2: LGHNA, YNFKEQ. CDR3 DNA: TGTGCCAGCAGCCAAGAGGGGAATAGCGGGGGGACGCAGTATTTT. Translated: CASSQEGNSGGTQYF.

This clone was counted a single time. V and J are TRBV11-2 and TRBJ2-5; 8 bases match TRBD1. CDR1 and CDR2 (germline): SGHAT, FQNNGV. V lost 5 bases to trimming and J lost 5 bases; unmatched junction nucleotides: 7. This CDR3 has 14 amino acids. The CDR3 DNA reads TGTGCCAGCAGCGCCCGGACAGGGACGGAGACCCAGTACTTC. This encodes CASSARTGTETQYF.